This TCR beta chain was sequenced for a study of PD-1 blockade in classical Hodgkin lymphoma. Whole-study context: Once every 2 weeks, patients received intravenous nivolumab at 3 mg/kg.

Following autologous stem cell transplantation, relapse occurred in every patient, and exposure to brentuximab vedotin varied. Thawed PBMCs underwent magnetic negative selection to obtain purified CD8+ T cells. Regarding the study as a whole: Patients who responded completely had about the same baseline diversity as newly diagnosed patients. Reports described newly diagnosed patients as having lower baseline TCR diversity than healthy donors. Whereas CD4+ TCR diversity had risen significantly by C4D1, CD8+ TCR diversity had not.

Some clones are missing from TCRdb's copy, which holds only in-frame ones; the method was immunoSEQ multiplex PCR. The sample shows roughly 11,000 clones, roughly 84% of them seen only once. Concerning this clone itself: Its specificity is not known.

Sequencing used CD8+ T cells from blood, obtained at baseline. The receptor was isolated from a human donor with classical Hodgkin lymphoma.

The CDR3 sequence: CASSEASINTEAFF. The CDR3, as DNA: TGCGCCAGCAGTGAAGCATCGATAAACACTGAAGCTTTCTTT. The chain couples TRBV10-1 to TRBJ1-1; D call uncertain. V lost 3 bases to trimming and J lost 2 bases, with 10 bases between them. The CDR3 has 14 amino acids. CDR1 and CDR2 from the germline V gene are WNHNN and SYGVQD (reference sequence).